This paragraph covers one TCR beta chain sequence. The authors loaded roughly 200 ng DNA, roughly 33,000 T cell genomes, into sorted-subset replicate PCRs. Sequencing used immunoSEQ multiplex PCR; TCRdb keeps in-frame clones, though not all of them. The sample shows about 1.5 million clones, approximately 96% of them seen only once. The ends lost 4 bases at V and 5 bases at J; junction bases unmatched: 7. Germline lookup yields CDR1 SGHRS and CDR2 YFSETQ. There are 16 residues in the CDR3. This sample was taken from a study of shared clonotypes between healthy human individuals. About the research overall: CD4 naive and memory got three plates each, CD8 naive two, CD8 memory one.

The TCR originated in a young man in good health. Material: naive CD4+ T cells sorted from blood. Subset described: CD45RA+ positively selected. The rearrangement joins TRBV5-1 to TRBJ2-1, with 12 nucleotides matching TRBD2. This chain's CDR3 is CASSPRLAGGNNEQFF. In nucleotides, the CDR3 is TGCGCCAGCAGCCCCCGCCTAGCGGGAGGGAACAATGAGCAGTTCTTC. Drawing the rest from reference TRBV5-1 and TRBJ2-1, the complete variable domain is KAGVTQTPRYLIKTRGQQVTLSCSPISGHRSVSWYQQTPGQGLQFLFEYFSETQRNKGNFPGRFSGRQFSNSRSEMNVSTLELGDSALYLCASSPRLAGGNNEQFFGPGTRLTVL.